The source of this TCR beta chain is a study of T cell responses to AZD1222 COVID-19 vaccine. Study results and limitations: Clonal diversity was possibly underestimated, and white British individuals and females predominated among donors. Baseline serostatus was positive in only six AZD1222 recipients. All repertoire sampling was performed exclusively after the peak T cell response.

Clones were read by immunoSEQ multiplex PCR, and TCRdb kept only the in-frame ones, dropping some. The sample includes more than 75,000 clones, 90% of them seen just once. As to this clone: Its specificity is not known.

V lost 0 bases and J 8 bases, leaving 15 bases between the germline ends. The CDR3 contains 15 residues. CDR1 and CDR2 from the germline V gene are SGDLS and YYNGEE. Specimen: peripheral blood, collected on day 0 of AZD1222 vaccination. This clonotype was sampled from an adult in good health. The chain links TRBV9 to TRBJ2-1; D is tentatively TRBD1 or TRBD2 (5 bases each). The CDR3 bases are TGTGCCAGCAGCGTAGGTAGCGCCCGAGGGGATGAGCAGTTCTTC. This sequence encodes CASSVGSARGDEQFF.